This T cell receptor (beta chain) emerged from a study of STAT3 mutations in large granular lymphocyte leukemia. Study as a whole: Roughly half of the longitudinally sequenced T-LGLL patients carried detectable canonical activating STAT3 mutations. Roughly 38% of treated T-LGLL patients showed hematologic response to immunosuppression. The study's findings and limits: Samples missed the first appearance of the clone. Every T-LGLL patient had at least one immunodominant TCRbeta clonotype.

Each sample's TCRbeta library yielded on average approximately 41,000 productive templates. Data came from immunoSEQ multiplex PCR; TCRdb stores just in-frame clones and leaves some out. Of about 4,000 clones in the sample, around 80% were seen once. Details on this clone: Its antigen is unknown.

The receptor comes from a boy under 18 with T-cell large granular lymphocyte leukemia. Some clones in this sample may be carry-over from other donors' samples. Sequencing was carried out using peripheral blood mononuclear cells.

DNA for the CDR3: TGTGCCAGCAGCTTATCGGGACCGAATAGCAATCAGCCCCAGCATTTT. Translating it yields CASSLSGPNSNQPQHF. The rearrangement uses TRBV13 and TRBJ1-5, with D possibly being TRBD1 (5 bases). CDR3 length equals 16 residues. Germline CDR1 is PRHDT and CDR2 is FYEKMQ (reference sequence). The V and J ends lost 2 bases and 0 bases respectively, with 11 bases between them.